This TCR beta chain was profiled in a study of T cells after yellow fever vaccination. This clonotype was counted only a few times. This CDR3 comprises 17 residues. V was pared by 2 bases and J by 4 bases, with 20 bases between. Germline V gene data show CDR1 as SEHNR and CDR2 as FQNEAQ (reference sequence). TCRdb re-called the 5' RACE reads through MiXCR, storing one row per CDR3 protein. This repertoire shows fewer than 350,000 distinct CDR3 sequences, around 3.9% found once; its top ten account for roughly a quarter. The TCR sequence derives from a man younger than 35 who received the YFV17D yellow fever vaccine. Here the sequenced sample was PBMCs, taken on the day of the yellow fever booster vaccination. The chain joins TRBV7-9 to TRBJ2-5, with TRBD2 as a possible D gene (5 bases). The DNA for the CDR3 is TGTGCCAGCAGCTTACCTCGGGCTACAATGAGGGTAGAGACCCAGTACTTC. It encodes CASSLPRATMRVETQYF.